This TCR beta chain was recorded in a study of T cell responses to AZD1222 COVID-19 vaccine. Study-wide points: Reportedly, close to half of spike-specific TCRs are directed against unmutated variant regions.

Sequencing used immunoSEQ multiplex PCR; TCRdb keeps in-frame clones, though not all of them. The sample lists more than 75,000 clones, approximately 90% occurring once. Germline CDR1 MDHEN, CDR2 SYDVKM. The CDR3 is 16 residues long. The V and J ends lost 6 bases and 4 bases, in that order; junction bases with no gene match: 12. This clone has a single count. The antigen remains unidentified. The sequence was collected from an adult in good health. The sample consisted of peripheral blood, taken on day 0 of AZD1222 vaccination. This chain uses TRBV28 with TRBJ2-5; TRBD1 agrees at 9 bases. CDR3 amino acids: CASSPAGTGISETQYF. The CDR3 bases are TGTGCCAGCAGCCCGGCGGGGACAGGGATCTCAGAGACCCAGTACTTC. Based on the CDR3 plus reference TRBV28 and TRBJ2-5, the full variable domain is DVKVTQSSRYLVKRTGEKVFLECVQDMDHENMFWYRQDPGLGLRLIYFSYDVKMKEKGDIPEGYSVSREKKERFSLILESASTNQTSMYLCASSPAGTGISETQYFGPGTRLLVL.